This TCR beta chain was documented in a study of OX40 agonist ivuxolimab in advanced cancers. Study-wide context: The diagnoses of dose-escalation patients were hepatocellular carcinoma, melanoma, renal cell or head and neck cancer.

General study points: Averaging showed that CD8+ T cells had more expanded clones than CD4+ did. At 0.1 to 3.0 mg/kg, CD4+ and CD8+ blood T cells expanded clonally by week 6. No antigen was identified for the clonally expanded peripheral T cells.

Sequencing used immunoSEQ multiplex PCR; TCRdb keeps in-frame clones, though not all of them. The sample has around 68,000 clones, 80% to 95% seen once. In regard to this clone: Its antigen remains unidentified.

CDR3 size: 13 residues. Germline V lookup: CDR1 GTSNPN, CDR2 SVGIG (reference sequence). V lost 1 base and J 2 bases, leaving 9 bases between the germline ends. The receptor was derived from an adult with an advanced solid tumor such as melanoma, head and neck, liver or kidney cancer. The rearrangement joins TRBV30 to TRBJ2-7; D is unresolved. Material: CD4+ or CD8+ T cells sorted from blood, obtained in a trial of the OX40 agonist ivuxolimab. The CDR3 reads CAWSGARTYEQYF. The CDR3 DNA follows: TGTGCCTGGAGTGGAGCACGAACCTACGAGCAGTACTTC.